This T cell receptor (beta chain) appears in the sequencing data of a study of persistence of HIV-infected CD4 T cells. Study in general: A larger, less memory-rich fraction responded to anti-CD3/anti-CD28 beads than to antigen.

This clone has a handful of counts. The antigen is undetermined. Notes on the study in general: Degenerate expanded CDR3beta sequences were enriched among CMV- and Gag-responding cells.

The immunoSEQ assay was version 4, run in survey mode. Sequencing used immunoSEQ multiplex PCR; TCRdb keeps in-frame clones, though not all of them. The sample lists 45,000 or so clones; roughly 90% were seen once. The J segment lost 4 bases and the V segment lost 6 bases, leaving 6 bases of the junction unmatched. The CDR3 covers 14 residues. The germline V gene has CDR1 MNHEY and CDR2 SVGAGI. Nonspecific anti-CD3/anti-CD28 bead stimulation represents the broad CD4+ T cell repertoire. Responding CD4+ T cells were sorted by upregulation of both CD40 ligand and CD69. Suppressive ART was started during chronic HIV-1 infection in these adults.

The sample here was CD4+ T cells sorted from PBMCs after approximately 19-hour stimulation, taken from a patient who received antiretroviral therapy. This sequence was found in an adult woman with HIV who was CMV-seropositive. The V and J genes are TRBV6-5 and TRBJ1-2; 9 nucleotides line up with TRBD1. The CDR3 protein is CASRSGTGFYGYTF. DNA for the CDR3: TGTGCCAGCAGGTCCGGGACAGGGTTCTATGGCTACACCTTC.